This T cell receptor beta chain originates from a study of metastatic and nonmetastatic thyroid tumors. Across the whole study: Where malignant and benign thyroid patients were concerned, repertoires were compared across blood and tumor or nodule tissue. Study-wide results and limits: For both blood and tumor, malignant thyroid tumors reportedly showed significantly higher TCR beta diversity than benign nodules did.

Ahead of thyroid surgery, no patient had received treatment of any kind. Original processing notes: In papillary thyroid cancer, a distant-metastasis classifier was built using CDR3 differences across clinicopathological groups. TCRdb reassembled clones from the PCR reads with MiXCR. The V and J calls follow TCRdb's processing rather than the paper's. The sample consists of almost 25,000 clones, roughly 13% of them appearing once. The CDR3 has 13 residues. The germline gives CDR1 MDHEN, CDR2 SYDVKM. Deletions cut 5 bases from V and 4 bases from J, with 11 bases between. This clone occurred many times. Its antigen is not identified.

The chain joins TRBV28 to TRBJ1-2; D unresolved. The sequence derives from a female donor with papillary thyroid cancer or a benign thyroid nodule (not recorded which). Some clones in this sample may be carry-over from other donors' samples. Sample: blood. The CDR3 sequence is CASSLQGPYGYTF. For the CDR3, the DNA is TGTGCCAGCAGTCTCCAAGGACCCTATGGCTACACCTTC.